This is a list of T cell receptor beta chains from one sample in a study of Ad26.COV2.S vaccination and SARS-CoV-2 variants. The table came from immunoSEQ multiplex PCR; TCRdb's copy has only in-frame clones and leaves some out. Of 300,000 to 500,000 clones in the sample, about nine tenths were seen once. Specimen: peripheral blood, collected in a trial of Ad26.COV2.S vaccine versus placebo. These receptors all come from a person aged 18-65 years who received the Ad26.COV2.S COVID-19 vaccine or a placebo. Both conserved end residues are part of each CDR3. D genes are given only for firm matches. Not all rows give a size; the values are once, few, many and, for expanded clones, a class.

len: 18; d_gene: NA; v_gene: TRBV6-2/TRBV6-3; j_gene: TRBJ1-2; abundance: NA; CDR3aa: CASSYPRGLSGLNYGYTF; CDR3nt: TGTGCCAGCAGTTACCCGAGAGGCCTGTCGGGCCTTAACTATGGCTACACCTTC
len: 13; d_gene: NA; v_gene: TRBV5-6; j_gene: TRBJ1-1; abundance: NA; CDR3aa: CASSSDSDTEAFF; CDR3nt: TGTGCCAGCAGTTCCGACAGCGACACTGAAGCTTTCTTT
len: 17; d_gene: TRBD1; v_gene: TRBV5-1; j_gene: TRBJ2-6; abundance: NA; CDR3aa: CASSFRQGDSGANVLTF; CDR3nt: TGCGCCAGCAGCTTCCGGCAGGGGGACTCTGGGGCCAACGTCCTGACTTTC
len: 16; d_gene: NA; v_gene: TRBV7-4; j_gene: TRBJ2-4; abundance: NA; CDR3aa: CASSLMAGPPKNIQYF; CDR3nt: TGTGCCAGCAGCTTAATGGCCGGCCCCCCAAAAAACATTCAGTACTTC
len: 13; d_gene: NA; v_gene: TRBV4-1; j_gene: TRBJ1-5; abundance: NA; CDR3aa: CASSLEVGQPQHF; CDR3nt: TGCGCCAGCAGTTTGGAGGTGGGTCAGCCCCAGCATTTT
len: 14; d_gene: NA; v_gene: TRBV10-3; j_gene: TRBJ1-5; abundance: NA; CDR3aa: CAIRSGDSNQPQHF; CDR3nt: TGTGCCATCAGGTCAGGGGATAGCAATCAGCCCCAGCATTTT
len: 15; d_gene: NA; v_gene: TRBV10-2; j_gene: TRBJ1-1; abundance: NA; CDR3aa: CASSEMTVMNTEAFF; CDR3nt: TGCGCCAGCAGTGAGATGACAGTCATGAACACTGAAGCTTTCTTT
len: 12; d_gene: NA; v_gene: TRBV2; j_gene: TRBJ2-1; abundance: NA; CDR3aa: CASLRGYNEQFF; CDR3nt: TGTGCCAGCCTGAGGGGGTACAATGAGCAGTTCTTC
len: 13; d_gene: TRBD1; v_gene: TRBV12-3/TRBV12-4; j_gene: TRBJ1-4; abundance: once; CDR3aa: CASRGTGIEKLFF; CDR3nt: TGTGCCAGCAGAGGGACAGGGATAGAAAAACTGTTTTTT
len: 14; d_gene: NA; v_gene: TRBV7-8; j_gene: TRBJ2-2; abundance: NA; CDR3aa: CASSLFNLTGELFF; CDR3nt: TGTGCCAGCAGCTTATTTAACCTCACCGGGGAGCTGTTTTTT
len: 13; d_gene: TRBD2; v_gene: TRBV4-2; j_gene: TRBJ2-7; abundance: NA; CDR3aa: CASSQTSVHEQYF; CDR3nt: TGTGCCAGCAGCCAGACTAGCGTGCACGAGCAGTACTTC
len: 14; d_gene: NA; v_gene: TRBV18; j_gene: TRBJ1-2; abundance: many; CDR3aa: CASSPMRANYGYTF; CDR3nt: TGTGCCAGCTCACCAATGAGAGCTAACTATGGCTACACCTTC
len: 15; d_gene: NA; v_gene: TRBV2; j_gene: TRBJ2-7; abundance: few; CDR3aa: CASSEPPSAQYEQYF; CDR3nt: TGTGCCAGCAGTGAACCCCCCTCAGCTCAGTACGAGCAGTACTTC
len: 11; d_gene: NA; v_gene: TRBV2; j_gene: TRBJ2-3; abundance: NA; CDR3aa: CASSVRDTQYF; CDR3nt: TGTGCCAGCAGTGTGCGGGATACGCAGTATTTT
len: 14; d_gene: NA; v_gene: TRBV7-8; j_gene: TRBJ2-7; abundance: few; CDR3aa: CASSLSARAYEQYF; CDR3nt: TGTGCCAGCAGCTTAAGTGCCAGGGCTTACGAGCAGTACTTC
len: 16; d_gene: TRBD1; v_gene: TRBV7-9; j_gene: TRBJ2-1; abundance: NA; CDR3aa: CASSPGQDDSYNEQFF; CDR3nt: TGTGCCAGCAGTCCCGGACAGGATGACTCCTACAATGAGCAGTTCTTC
len: 13; d_gene: NA; v_gene: TRBV5-5; j_gene: TRBJ2-3; abundance: once; CDR3aa: CASSFPGADTQYF; CDR3nt: TGTGCCAGCAGTTTTCCGGGCGCCGATACGCAGTATTTT
len: 14; d_gene: NA; v_gene: TRBV9; j_gene: TRBJ2-1; abundance: NA; CDR3aa: CASSVDHGYNEQFF; CDR3nt: TGTGCCAGCAGCGTAGATCACGGCTACAATGAGCAGTTCTTC
len: 16; d_gene: NA; v_gene: TRBV5-4; j_gene: TRBJ1-6; abundance: NA; CDR3aa: CASSFGPSGVNSPLHF; CDR3nt: TGTGCCAGCAGCTTTGGTCCATCGGGGGTAAATTCACCCCTCCACTTT
len: 11; d_gene: NA; v_gene: TRBV6-6; j_gene: TRBJ2-1; abundance: once; CDR3aa: CASSPSGEQFF; CDR3nt: TGTGCCAGCAGCCCCTCGGGAGAGCAGTTCTTC
len: 14; d_gene: NA; v_gene: TRBV11-2; j_gene: TRBJ2-7; abundance: NA; CDR3aa: CASSQTGPSREQYF; CDR3nt: TGTGCCAGCAGCCAAACAGGGCCCTCGAGGGAGCAGTACTTC
len: 14; d_gene: NA; v_gene: TRBV30; j_gene: TRBJ2-7; abundance: NA; CDR3aa: CAWKKPQISYEQYF; CDR3nt: TGTGCCTGGAAAAAACCACAGATCTCCTACGAGCAGTACTTC
len: 15; d_gene: NA; v_gene: TRBV9; j_gene: TRBJ2-2; abundance: NA; CDR3aa: CASSVGRGNTGELFF; CDR3nt: TGTGCCAGCAGCGTAGGGAGGGGGAACACCGGGGAGCTGTTTTTT
len: 13; d_gene: NA; v_gene: TRBV5-1; j_gene: TRBJ2-7; abundance: NA; CDR3aa: CASSLVGGAEQYF; CDR3nt: TGCGCCAGCAGCTTGGTCGGGGGAGCCGAGCAGTACTTC
len: 15; d_gene: TRBD1; v_gene: TRBV6-2/TRBV6-3; j_gene: TRBJ2-7; abundance: NA; CDR3aa: CASSNFKGQGYEQYF; CDR3nt: TGTGCCAGCAGTAACTTTAAGGGACAGGGCTACGAGCAGTACTTC
len: 16; d_gene: NA; v_gene: TRBV21-1; j_gene: TRBJ1-5; abundance: NA; CDR3aa: CASSKRGNLNNQPQHF; CDR3nt: TGTGCCAGCAGCAAAAGGGGTAACCTAAACAATCAGCCCCAGCATTTT